A single sample gave rise to the 7 T cell receptor beta chains below, sequenced in a study of OX40 agonist ivuxolimab in advanced cancers. Clones were read by immunoSEQ multiplex PCR, and TCRdb kept only the in-frame ones, dropping some. The sample has 82,000 or so clones, around nine tenths seen once. The starting material was CD4+ or CD8+ T cells sorted from blood, obtained in a trial of the OX40 agonist ivuxolimab. The receptors shown here come from an adult with an advanced solid tumor such as melanoma, head and neck, liver or kidney cancer.

This chain connects TRBV11-2 to TRBJ2-1; the D is unclear. The germline V gene encodes CDR1 SGHAT and CDR2 FQNNGV. The V gene lost 3 bases and the J gene lost 10 bases, with 10 bases spanning the gap. This CDR3 is 12 amino acids long. The CDR3 coding sequence is TGTGCCAGCAGCTTGATTCCCCGGGAGCAGTTCTTC. It yields the protein CASSLIPREQFF. The full variable domain, with the rest looked up from reference TRBV11-2 and TRBJ2-1, is EAGVAQSPRYKIIEKRQSVAFWCNPISGHATLYWYQQILGQGPKLLIQFQNNGVVDDSQLPKDRFSAERLKGVDSTLKIQPAKLEDSAVYLCASSLIPREQFFGPGTRLTVL.

The chain combines TRBV7-5 with TRBJ1-1. TRBV7-5 is marked as a pseudogene. The CDR3 is 14 amino acids. For the CDR3, the DNA is TGTGCCAGAAGCTTTCGACGGATGAACACTGAAGCTTTCTTT. Its translation is CARSFRRMNTEAFF.

This sequence joins TRBV7-2 and TRBJ2-1; 10 nucleotides line up with TRBD2. The J segment lost 10 bases and the V segment lost 1 base, leaving 7 bases of the junction unmatched. Per the germline V gene, CDR1 is SGHTA and CDR2 is FQGNSA. This CDR3 spans 15 amino acids. CDR3 DNA: TGTGCCAGCAGCTTAGGATTCCTAGCGGGAGTCGAGCAGTTCTTC. Encoded protein: CASSLGFLAGVEQFF. The full variable domain, completed using reference TRBV7-2 and TRBJ2-1, is GAGVSQSPSNKVTEKGKDVELRCDPISGHTALYWYRQSLGQGLEFLIYFQGNSAPDKSGLPSDRFSAERTGGSVSTLTIQRTQQEDSAVYLCASSLGFLAGVEQFFGPGTRLTVL.

This clone occurred a few times. V and J are TRBV5-1 and TRBJ2-1, with a weak D call TRBD2 (6 bases). CDR3 length: 14 amino acids. Germline V gene sequence: CDR1 SGHRS, CDR2 YFSETQ. V dropped 3 bases and J dropped 5 bases, with 12 bases sitting between them. CDR3 coding DNA: TGCGCCAGCAGCTATAGCGGAGCGGACAATGAGCAGTTCTTC. Translated, it gives CASSYSGADNEQFF.

The chain carries TRBV28 and TRBJ2-2, with 14 bases matching TRBD2. Germline V gene sequence: CDR1 MDHEN, CDR2 SYDVKM. CDR3 length: 17 residues. V lost 4 bases, J lost 6 bases, and 7 bases stayed unmatched. In DNA form, the CDR3 reads TGTGCCAGCAGTTCGGGACTAGCGGGAGTAAGTCCCGGGGAGCTGTTTTTT. Protein sequence: CASSSGLAGVSPGELFF.

The rearrangement uses TRBV11-2 and TRBJ2-5; TRBD1 aligns across 7 bases. V trimming: 4 bases; J trimming: 5 bases; junction bases outside the gene matches: 4. From germline, CDR1 is SGHAT and CDR2 FQNNGV. The CDR3 is made up of 13 amino acids. Here the CDR3 reads CASSWTGGETQYF. In DNA, the CDR3 is TGTGCCAGCAGCTGGACAGGCGGGGAGACCCAGTACTTC. Full variable domain (rest looked up from reference TRBV11-2 and TRBJ2-5): EAGVAQSPRYKIIEKRQSVAFWCNPISGHATLYWYQQILGQGPKLLIQFQNNGVVDDSQLPKDRFSAERLKGVDSTLKIQPAKLEDSAVYLCASSWTGGETQYFGPGTRLLVL.

The CDR3 nucleotides read TGTGCCAGCAGGACACGGACAGGGACGTCGGGCGAGCAGTACTTC. It codes for CASRTRTGTSGEQYF. The chain recombines TRBV2 with TRBJ2-7; 8 nucleotides agree with TRBD1. CDR3 length: 15 residues. Germline CDR1 is SNHLY and CDR2 is FYNNEI. V was pared by 6 bases and J by 6 bases, with 13 bases of the junction left unmatched.